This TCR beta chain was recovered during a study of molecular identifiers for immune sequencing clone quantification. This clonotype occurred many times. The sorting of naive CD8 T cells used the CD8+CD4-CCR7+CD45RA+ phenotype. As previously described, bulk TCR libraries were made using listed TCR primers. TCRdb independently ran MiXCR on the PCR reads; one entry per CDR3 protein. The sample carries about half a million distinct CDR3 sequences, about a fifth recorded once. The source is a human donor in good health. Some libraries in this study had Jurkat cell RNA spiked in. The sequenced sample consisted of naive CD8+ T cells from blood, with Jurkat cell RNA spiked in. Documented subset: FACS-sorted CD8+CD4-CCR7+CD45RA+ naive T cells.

CDR3 nucleotide sequence: TGTGCCAGCTCACCCGCGGGGGCGCCTAACTATGGCTACACCTTC. This translates into CASSPAGAPNYGYTF. This chain uses TRBV18 with TRBJ1-2; TRBD1 is a possible D gene (6 bases). The V end lost 3 bases, the J end lost 0 bases, and 11 bases lay between the germline ends. The germline gives CDR1 KGHSH, CDR2 LQKENI. CDR3 length: 15 amino acids.